A selection of T cell receptor beta chains follows, all from one sample in a study of blood T cell repertoires in COVID-19. Method: immunoSEQ multiplex PCR; TCRdb's copy keeps in-frame clones and lacks some. This sample carries more than 70,000 clones, roughly 85% of them seen once, and the ten largest clones take 3.8%. The source material was peripheral blood. The receptors were sampled from a man between 60 and 75 years old with acute or convalescent COVID-19. CDR3s include the opening cysteine and the closing phenylalanine or tryptophan. The order of the fields is V gene, J gene, clone size, D gene, CDR3 DNA, CDR3 protein. A D gene is named only where the DNA matches it firmly. Size is stated for part of the rows, as once, few or many counts, or as a class when the clone is expanded.

v_gene: TRBV5-1
j_gene: TRBJ2-3
abundance: .
d_gene: .
CDR3nt: TGCGCCAGCAGCTTGTCGGACTACACAGATACGCAGTATTTT
CDR3aa: CASSLSDYTDTQYF

v_gene: TRBV11-2
j_gene: TRBJ1-6
abundance: .
d_gene: .
CDR3nt: TGTGCCAGCAGCTTAGATCGGCGGGATTCACCCCTCCACTTT
CDR3aa: CASSLDRRDSPLHF

v_gene: TRBV5-4
j_gene: TRBJ2-7
abundance: .
d_gene: TRBD1
CDR3nt: TGTGCCAGCAGCTTGGAAGGGGGGACAGGCATCCGCGAGCAGTACTTC
CDR3aa: CASSLEGGTGIREQYF

v_gene: TRBV25-1
j_gene: TRBJ2-5
abundance: .
d_gene: .
CDR3nt: TGTGCCAGCAGCCGGGACTACCAAGAGACCCAGTACTTC
CDR3aa: CASSRDYQETQYF

v_gene: TRBV7-3
j_gene: TRBJ2-1
abundance: .
d_gene: TRBD2
CDR3nt: TGTGCCAGCAGCCTAGCGGGGGGTGGTAATGAGCAGTTCTTC
CDR3aa: CASSLAGGGNEQFF

v_gene: TRBV19
j_gene: TRBJ1-2
abundance: once
d_gene: .
CDR3nt: TGTGCCAGTAGTATCGGTCAGGGGCGGTCTGGTCGCTACACCTTC
CDR3aa: CASSIGQGRSGRYTF

v_gene: TRBV5-1
j_gene: TRBJ2-1
abundance: .
d_gene: TRBD2
CDR3nt: TGCGCCAGCAGCCGCCATGGAGGAGCGGGAGGGCCCGCCTACAATGAGCAGTTCTTC
CDR3aa: CASSRHGGAGGPAYNEQFF

v_gene: TRBV7-9
j_gene: TRBJ2-7
abundance: .
d_gene: .
CDR3nt: TGTGCCAGCAGCTTAAACAGGGAATCCTACGAGCAGTACTTC
CDR3aa: CASSLNRESYEQYF

v_gene: TRBV3-1/TRBV3-2
j_gene: TRBJ2-1
abundance: .
d_gene: TRBD2
CDR3nt: TGTGCCAGCAGCCAAGGCATAGCGGGAGGGACCTACAATGAGCAGTTCTTC
CDR3aa: CASSQGIAGGTYNEQFF

v_gene: TRBV30
j_gene: TRBJ2-5
abundance: .
d_gene: .
CDR3nt: TGTGCCTGGAGGAACAGGGTACAAGAGACCCAGTACTTC
CDR3aa: CAWRNRVQETQYF

v_gene: TRBV5-1
j_gene: TRBJ1-2
abundance: .
d_gene: .
CDR3nt: TGCGCCAGCAGCGCAAAAGGGGGATCCGACTATGGCTACACCTTC
CDR3aa: CASSAKGGSDYGYTF

v_gene: TRBV30
j_gene: TRBJ2-5
abundance: .
d_gene: TRBD2
CDR3nt: TGTGCCTGGAAGACAGGACTAGCATTTCAGACCCAGTACTTC
CDR3aa: CAWKTGLAFQTQYF

v_gene: TRBV7-2
j_gene: TRBJ1-5
abundance: .
d_gene: .
CDR3nt: TGTGCCAGCAGCAGGACATATAATCAGCCCCAGCATTTT
CDR3aa: CASSRTYNQPQHF

v_gene: TRBV6-4
j_gene: TRBJ1-2
abundance: .
d_gene: .
CDR3nt: TGTGCCAGCAGCCCTGGGGGGGGCCCCTATGGCTACACCTTC
CDR3aa: CASSPGGGPYGYTF

v_gene: TRBV30
j_gene: TRBJ2-7
abundance: .
d_gene: .
CDR3nt: TGTGCCTGGAGTGGCGGCTCCTCCTACGAGCAGTACTTC
CDR3aa: CAWSGGSSYEQYF

v_gene: TRBV5-5
j_gene: TRBJ1-4
abundance: .
d_gene: .
CDR3nt: TGTGCCAGCAGCCTCTGGGGAGGGGATAATGAAAAACTGTTTTTT
CDR3aa: CASSLWGGDNEKLFF

v_gene: TRBV19
j_gene: TRBJ1-2
abundance: .
d_gene: .
CDR3nt: TGTGCCAGTAGCCTACAGGGTTTGAGGTATGGCTACACCTTC
CDR3aa: CASSLQGLRYGYTF

v_gene: TRBV12-5
j_gene: TRBJ1-2
abundance: once
d_gene: TRBD1
CDR3nt: TGTGCTAGTGGTTTGGTACGTTGGCAAAGGGGGCGAAACTATGGCTACACCTTC
CDR3aa: CASGLVRWQRGRNYGYTF

v_gene: TRBV7-3
j_gene: TRBJ2-1
abundance: .
d_gene: TRBD2
CDR3nt: TGTGCCAGCAGCCCCCAGCGGGGGGGCGGTGAGCAGTTCTTC
CDR3aa: CASSPQRGGGEQFF

v_gene: TRBV11-3
j_gene: TRBJ1-1
abundance: .
d_gene: .
CDR3nt: TGTGCCAGCAGCTTAGATGGTCGGCAGGGCAAGGCTGAAGCTTTCTTT
CDR3aa: CASSLDGRQGKAEAFF

v_gene: TRBV3-1/TRBV3-2
j_gene: TRBJ2-7
abundance: .
d_gene: TRBD1
CDR3nt: TGTGCCAGCAGCCTGGGACCGGGACAGAGCTACGAGCAGTACTTC
CDR3aa: CASSLGPGQSYEQYF

v_gene: TRBV27
j_gene: TRBJ2-2
abundance: .
d_gene: .
CDR3nt: TGTGCCAGCAGTGACAGGATCGCGAACACCGGGGAGCTGTTTTTT
CDR3aa: CASSDRIANTGELFF

v_gene: TRBV5-1
j_gene: TRBJ1-1
abundance: .
d_gene: .
CDR3nt: TGCGCCAGCAGGGGGGGGGCCTACACTGAAGCTTTCTTT
CDR3aa: CASRGGAYTEAFF

v_gene: TRBV6-5
j_gene: TRBJ2-3
abundance: .
d_gene: .
CDR3nt: TGTGCCATCCGGTTTGGAGGCACAGATACGCAGTATTTT
CDR3aa: CAIRFGGTDTQYF

v_gene: TRBV10-2
j_gene: TRBJ2-7
abundance: .
d_gene: .
CDR3nt: TGCGCCAGCAATGGGGGGGCCGTGGGGGAGCAGTACTTC
CDR3aa: CASNGGAVGEQYF

v_gene: TRBV3-1/TRBV3-2
j_gene: TRBJ2-5
abundance: .
d_gene: TRBD2
CDR3nt: TGTGCCAGCAGCCAAGATTTTGACCTAGCGGGACAAGAGACCCAGTACTTC
CDR3aa: CASSQDFDLAGQETQYF

v_gene: TRBV5-4
j_gene: TRBJ2-1
abundance: .
d_gene: .
CDR3nt: TGTGCCAGCAGCTTGGACAGGTTTGAGCAGTTCTTC
CDR3aa: CASSLDRFEQFF

v_gene: TRBV5-1
j_gene: TRBJ1-1
abundance: .
d_gene: TRBD1
CDR3nt: TGCGCCAGCAGCTCAGGGGGCGCGGGGAACACTGAAGCTTTCTTT
CDR3aa: CASSSGGAGNTEAFF

v_gene: TRBV24-1
j_gene: TRBJ2-3
abundance: .
d_gene: TRBD2
CDR3nt: TGTGCCACCAGTGATCCCTTTAGCGGGGGCACAGATACGCAGTATTTT
CDR3aa: CATSDPFSGGTDTQYF

v_gene: TRBV11-3
j_gene: TRBJ1-2
abundance: .
d_gene: TRBD1
CDR3nt: TGTGCCAGCAGCCCACAGGGGTACCTCTATGGCTACACCTTC
CDR3aa: CASSPQGYLYGYTF

v_gene: TRBV11-3
j_gene: TRBJ2-7
abundance: .
d_gene: TRBD1
CDR3nt: TGTGCCAGCAGTTTGACAGGGAGCCACGAGCAGTACTTC
CDR3aa: CASSLTGSHEQYF

v_gene: TRBV7-3
j_gene: TRBJ1-1
abundance: once
d_gene: TRBD1
CDR3nt: TGTGCCAGCAGCTTGGGACAGGGGGGGAGCACTGAAGCTTTCTTT
CDR3aa: CASSLGQGGSTEAFF

v_gene: TRBV5-1
j_gene: TRBJ2-1
abundance: .
d_gene: TRBD2
CDR3nt: TGCGCCAGCAGCTTGGTGGCGGGAGTGGCAGACAATGAGCAGTTCTTC
CDR3aa: CASSLVAGVADNEQFF

v_gene: TRBV7-7
j_gene: TRBJ2-3
abundance: .
d_gene: .
CDR3nt: TGTGCCAGCAGCCCCGGGACTAGCACAGATACGCAGTATTTT
CDR3aa: CASSPGTSTDTQYF

v_gene: TRBV7-2
j_gene: TRBJ1-4
abundance: .
d_gene: .
CDR3nt: TGTGCCAGCAGCTTAGATAGGGGTAGGGAAAAACTGTTTTTT
CDR3aa: CASSLDRGREKLFF

v_gene: TRBV19
j_gene: TRBJ2-7
abundance: .
d_gene: .
CDR3nt: TGTGGCACTGGGGGGGCGCCCTACGAGCAGTACTTC
CDR3aa: CGTGGAPYEQYF

v_gene: TRBV7-2
j_gene: TRBJ2-7
abundance: .
d_gene: TRBD1
CDR3nt: TGTGCCAGCAGCCCCGATGGACAGGGCCTCTACGAGCAGTACTTC
CDR3aa: CASSPDGQGLYEQYF

v_gene: TRBV19
j_gene: TRBJ2-7
abundance: .
d_gene: TRBD2
CDR3nt: TGTGCCAGCGGGGGGACCTTTGGCTACGAGCAGTACTTC
CDR3aa: CASGGTFGYEQYF

v_gene: TRBV10-3
j_gene: TRBJ2-7
abundance: .
d_gene: TRBD2
CDR3nt: TGTGCCACTACCCAATATAGCGGGAGGGCCGGTATTTACGAGCAGTACTTC
CDR3aa: CATTQYSGRAGIYEQYF

v_gene: TRBV5-1
j_gene: TRBJ1-1
abundance: .
d_gene: TRBD1
CDR3nt: TGCGCCAGCAGCGGGGGGACAGTAAGTTGGTCTGAAGCTTTCTTT
CDR3aa: CASSGGTVSWSEAFF

v_gene: TRBV5-1
j_gene: TRBJ2-7
abundance: .
d_gene: .
CDR3nt: TGCGCCAGCAGCTTTACAGGAAGCTCCTACGAGCAGTACTTC
CDR3aa: CASSFTGSSYEQYF

v_gene: TRBV19
j_gene: TRBJ1-3
abundance: .
d_gene: .
CDR3nt: TGTGCCAGTAGCGTCAGGCAGATGCGAATCTCTGGAAACACCATATATTTT
CDR3aa: CASSVRQMRISGNTIYF

v_gene: TRBV3-1/TRBV3-2
j_gene: TRBJ2-3
abundance: once
d_gene: .
CDR3nt: TGTGCCAGCAGCCCGATGTTAGCCTCTAGCACAGATACGCAGTATTTT
CDR3aa: CASSPMLASSTDTQYF

v_gene: TRBV30
j_gene: TRBJ2-7
abundance: .
d_gene: TRBD2
CDR3nt: TGTGCCTGGAGTGTACTAGCGGGAGGCGAGCAGTACTTC
CDR3aa: CAWSVLAGGEQYF

v_gene: TRBV21-1
j_gene: TRBJ1-2
abundance: .
d_gene: .
CDR3nt: TGTGCCAGCAGCAAAGAAGGTCGACAGGGGGCGTCTAACTATGGCTACACCTTC
CDR3aa: CASSKEGRQGASNYGYTF

v_gene: TRBV4-1
j_gene: TRBJ2-7
abundance: .
d_gene: TRBD1
CDR3nt: TGCGCCAGCAGCCGCGGACAGGGTTTCGAGCAGTACTTC
CDR3aa: CASSRGQGFEQYF

v_gene: TRBV30
j_gene: TRBJ1-2
abundance: .
d_gene: TRBD1
CDR3nt: TGTGCCTGGAGTCGGGGCAGGGGGCTAGGGGGCTACACCTTC
CDR3aa: CAWSRGRGLGGYTF

v_gene: TRBV6-5
j_gene: TRBJ2-2
abundance: .
d_gene: .
CDR3nt: TGTGCCAGCTTGAGGACACTGAACACCGGGGAGCTGTTTTTT
CDR3aa: CASLRTLNTGELFF

v_gene: TRBV7-9
j_gene: TRBJ2-2
abundance: few
d_gene: .
CDR3nt: TGTGCCAGCAGCCCGGGAAGACTAACCGGGGAGCTGTTTTTT
CDR3aa: CASSPGRLTGELFF

v_gene: TRBV7-9
j_gene: TRBJ2-1
abundance: .
d_gene: .
CDR3nt: TGTGCCAGCAGCCCCGATCCGGGACGGGGAGGTGAGCAGTTCTTC
CDR3aa: CASSPDPGRGGEQFF

v_gene: TRBV7-3
j_gene: TRBJ1-1
abundance: .
d_gene: TRBD1
CDR3nt: TGTGCCAGCAGCTTCCCTACAGGGGAGAACACTGAAGCTTTCTTT
CDR3aa: CASSFPTGENTEAFF

v_gene: TRBV6-1
j_gene: TRBJ2-2
abundance: .
d_gene: .
CDR3nt: TGTGCCAGCAGTGAGGGCAGGAACACCGGGGAGCTGTTTTTT
CDR3aa: CASSEGRNTGELFF